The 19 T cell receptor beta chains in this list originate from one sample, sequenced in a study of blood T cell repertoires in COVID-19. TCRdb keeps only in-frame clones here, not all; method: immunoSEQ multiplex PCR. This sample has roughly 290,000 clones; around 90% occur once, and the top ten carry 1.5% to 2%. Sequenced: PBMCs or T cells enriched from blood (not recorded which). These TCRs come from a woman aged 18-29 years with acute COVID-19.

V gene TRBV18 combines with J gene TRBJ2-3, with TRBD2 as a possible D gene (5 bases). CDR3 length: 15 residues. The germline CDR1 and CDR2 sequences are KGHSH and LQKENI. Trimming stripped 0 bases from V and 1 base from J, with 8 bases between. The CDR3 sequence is CASSPPTTGTDTQYF. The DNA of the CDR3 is TGTGCCAGCTCACCACCGACTACCGGCACAGATACGCAGTATTTT.

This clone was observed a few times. The CDR3 region is CASSPGTSVFDEQFF. CDR3 DNA sequence: TGTGCCAGCAGCCCCGGGACTAGCGTTTTCGATGAGCAGTTCTTC. V usage is TRBV11-2 and J usage is TRBJ2-1, with 10 nucleotides matching TRBD2. V dropped 5 bases and J dropped 8; count of bases not matched to a gene: 9. The CDR3 totals 15 residues. Germline CDR1 is SGHAT and CDR2 is FQNNGV.

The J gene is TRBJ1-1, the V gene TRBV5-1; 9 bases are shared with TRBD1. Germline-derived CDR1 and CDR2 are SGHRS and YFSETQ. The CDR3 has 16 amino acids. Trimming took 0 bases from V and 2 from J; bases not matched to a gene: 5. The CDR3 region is CASSLGGTGSNTEAFF. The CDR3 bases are TGCGCCAGCAGCTTGGGAGGGACAGGGTCAAACACTGAAGCTTTCTTT.

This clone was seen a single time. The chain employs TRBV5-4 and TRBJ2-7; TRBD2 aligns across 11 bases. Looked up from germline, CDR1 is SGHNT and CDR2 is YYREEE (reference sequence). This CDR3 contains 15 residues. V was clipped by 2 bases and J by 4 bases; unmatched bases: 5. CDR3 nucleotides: TGTGCCAGCAGCTTTCCCTCTAGCGGGAGGTACGAGCAGTACTTC. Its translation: CASSFPSSGRYEQYF.

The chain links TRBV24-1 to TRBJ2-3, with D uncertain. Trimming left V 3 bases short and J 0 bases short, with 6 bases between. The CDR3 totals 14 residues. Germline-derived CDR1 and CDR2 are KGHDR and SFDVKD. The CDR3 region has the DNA TGTGCCACCAGTGATCGTCAGAGCACAGATACGCAGTATTTT. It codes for CATSDRQSTDTQYF.

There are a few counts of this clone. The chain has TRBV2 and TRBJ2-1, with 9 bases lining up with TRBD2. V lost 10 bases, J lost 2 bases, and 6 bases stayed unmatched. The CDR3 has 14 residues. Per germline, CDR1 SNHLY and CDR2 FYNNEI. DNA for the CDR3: TGTGCCACCAACGTAGCGGGGGCCTACAATGAGCAGTTCTTC. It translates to CATNVAGAYNEQFF.

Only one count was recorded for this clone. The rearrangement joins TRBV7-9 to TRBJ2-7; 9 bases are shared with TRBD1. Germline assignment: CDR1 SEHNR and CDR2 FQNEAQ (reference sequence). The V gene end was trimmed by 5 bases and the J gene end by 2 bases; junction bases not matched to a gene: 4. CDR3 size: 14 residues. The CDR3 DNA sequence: TGTGCCAGCAGCCGACGGGACAGGGCCTACGAGCAGTACTTC. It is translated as CASSRRDRAYEQYF.

The CDR3 bases are TGCGCCAGCAGCTTGGACTCCCCCGGGACAGGCAACAATGAGCAGTTCTTC. This codes for CASSLDSPGTGNNEQFF. This chain connects TRBV5-1 to TRBJ2-1, with 8 positions matching TRBD1. V was pared by 0 bases and J by 5 bases, with 10 bases of the junction left unmatched. CDR1 is SGHRS and CDR2 is YFSETQ in the germline V gene. The CDR3 runs 17 residues. The complete variable domain, with remaining parts taken from reference TRBV5-1 and TRBJ2-1, reads KAGVTQTPRYLIKTRGQQVTLSCSPISGHRSVSWYQQTPGQGLQFLFEYFSETQRNKGNFPGRFSGRQFSNSRSEMNVSTLELGDSALYLCASSLDSPGTGNNEQFFGPGTRLTVL.

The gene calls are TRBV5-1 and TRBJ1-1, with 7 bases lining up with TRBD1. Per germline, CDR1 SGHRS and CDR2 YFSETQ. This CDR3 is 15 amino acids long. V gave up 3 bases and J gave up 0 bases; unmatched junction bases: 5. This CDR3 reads CASSSGTVMNTEAFF. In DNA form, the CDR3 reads TGCGCCAGCAGCTCTGGGACAGTTATGAACACTGAAGCTTTCTTT.

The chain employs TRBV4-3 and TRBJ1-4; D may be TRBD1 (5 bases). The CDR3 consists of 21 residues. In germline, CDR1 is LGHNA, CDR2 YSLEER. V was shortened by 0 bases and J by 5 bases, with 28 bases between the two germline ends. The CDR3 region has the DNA TGCGCCAGCAGCCAAGATCCCGGGCCCCGGAACCCAACGCGGACAAATGAAAAACTGTTTTTT. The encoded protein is CASSQDPGPRNPTRTNEKLFF.

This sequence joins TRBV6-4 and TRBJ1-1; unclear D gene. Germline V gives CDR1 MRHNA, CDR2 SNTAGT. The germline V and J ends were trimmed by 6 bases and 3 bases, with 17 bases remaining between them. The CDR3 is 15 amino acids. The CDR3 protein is CASRGNSGWDTEAFF. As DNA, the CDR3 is TGTGCCAGCAGGGGTAACTCCGGGTGGGACACTGAAGCTTTCTTT.

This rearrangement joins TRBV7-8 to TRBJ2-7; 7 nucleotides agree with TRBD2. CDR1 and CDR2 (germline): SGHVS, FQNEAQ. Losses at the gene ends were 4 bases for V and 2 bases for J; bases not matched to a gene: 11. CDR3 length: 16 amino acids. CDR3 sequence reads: CASSWGEGQGAYEQYF. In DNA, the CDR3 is TGTGCCAGCAGCTGGGGGGAGGGGCAGGGAGCCTACGAGCAGTACTTC.

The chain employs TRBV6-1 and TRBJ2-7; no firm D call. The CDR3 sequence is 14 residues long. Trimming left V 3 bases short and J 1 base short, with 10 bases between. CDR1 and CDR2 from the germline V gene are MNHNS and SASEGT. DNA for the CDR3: TGTGCCAGCAGTGAGATCATGAGGTCCTACGAGCAGTACTTC. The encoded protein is CASSEIMRSYEQYF.

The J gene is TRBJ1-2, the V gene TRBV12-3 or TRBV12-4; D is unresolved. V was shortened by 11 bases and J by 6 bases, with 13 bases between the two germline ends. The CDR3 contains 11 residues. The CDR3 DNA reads TGTGCCGGAAGCGACGGTGATGGCTACACCTTC. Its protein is CAGSDGDGYTF.

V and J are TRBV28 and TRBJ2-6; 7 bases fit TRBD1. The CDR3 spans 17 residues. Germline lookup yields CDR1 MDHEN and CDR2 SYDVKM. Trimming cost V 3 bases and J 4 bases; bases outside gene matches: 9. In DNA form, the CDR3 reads TGTGCCAGCAGTTTTATAGGGGGCGCCGAAGGGGCCAACGTCCTGACTTTC. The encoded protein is CASSFIGGAEGANVLTF.

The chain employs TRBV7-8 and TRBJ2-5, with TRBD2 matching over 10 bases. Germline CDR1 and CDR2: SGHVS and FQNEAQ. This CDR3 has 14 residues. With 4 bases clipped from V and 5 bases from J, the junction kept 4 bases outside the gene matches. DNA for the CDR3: TGTGCCAGCAGCTATAGCGGGAGGCGGGAGACCCAGTACTTC. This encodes CASSYSGRRETQYF.

CDR3 coding DNA: TGTGCCAGCAGCTTAAATCCGGGTGGTAATTCACCCCTCCACTTT. Translated: CASSLNPGGNSPLHF. The chain carries TRBV7-3 and TRBJ1-6, with D hard to call. This CDR3 has 15 residues. Trimming cost V 1 base and J 6 bases, with 10 bases left between them. Germline CDR1 SGHTA, CDR2 FQGTGA.

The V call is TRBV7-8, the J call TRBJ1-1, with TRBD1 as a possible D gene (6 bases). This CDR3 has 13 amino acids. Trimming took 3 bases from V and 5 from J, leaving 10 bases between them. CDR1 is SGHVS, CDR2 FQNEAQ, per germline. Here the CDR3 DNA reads TGTGCCAGCAGCTTTGCAGGGGTAACTGAAGCTTTCTTT. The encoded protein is CASSFAGVTEAFF.

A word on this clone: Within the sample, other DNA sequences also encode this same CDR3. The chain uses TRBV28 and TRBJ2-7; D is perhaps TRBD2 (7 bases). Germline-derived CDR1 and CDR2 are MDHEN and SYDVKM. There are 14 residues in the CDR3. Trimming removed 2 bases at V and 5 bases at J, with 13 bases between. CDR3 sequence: CASSLAGGGNEQYF. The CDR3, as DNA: TGTGCCAGCAGTTTAGCGGGCGGGGGCAACGAGCAGTACTTC.